A selection of T cell receptor beta chains follows, all from one sample in a study of T cells after yellow fever vaccination. One entry per CDR3 protein results from TCRdb running MiXCR on the 5' RACE reads. Here the sample spans under 250,000 distinct CDR3 sequences, 6.9% being singletons. Here the sequenced sample was CD4+ T cells sorted from PBMCs, taken 15 days after the yellow fever booster vaccination. Receptors were obtained from a man in his thirties or forties who received the YFV17D yellow fever vaccine. The CDR3 runs from the conserved cysteine through the conserved F or W. A D gene is named only where the DNA matches it firmly. Part of the rows lack a size; the others show once, few, many or a class for expanded clones.

>TRBJ2-1|TRBV19|many|NA
TGTGCCAGTAGGAGGGATCAATACAATGAGCAGTTCTTC
CASRRDQYNEQFF
>TRBJ2-3|TRBV5-4|few|NA
TGTGCCAGCAGACGCGGGACAGACACAGATACGCAGTATTTT
CASRRGTDTDTQYF
>TRBJ2-1|TRBV14|few|NA
TGTGCCAGCAGCCAGATGGACACCACCTACAATGAGCAGTTCTTC
CASSQMDTTYNEQFF
>TRBJ2-7|TRBV6-5|NA|NA
TGTGCCAGCAGTTACGAAGGAGCCGGTCGCTCCTACGAGCAGTACTTC
CASSYEGAGRSYEQYF
>TRBJ1-2|TRBV5-1|few|NA
TGCGCCAGCAGCTTGGAAAGGGTTGGCTACACCTTC
CASSLERVGYTF
>TRBJ2-7|TRBV4-3|many|NA
TGCGCCAGCAGCCAAGGGGTCGGGGCTTTCCACGAGCAGTACTTC
CASSQGVGAFHEQYF
>TRBJ2-4|TRBV7-8|NA|NA
TGTGCCAGCAGCTTAGCGTCGATGCCAGCCAAAAACATTCAGTACTTC
CASSLASMPAKNIQYF
>TRBJ2-7|TRBV4-3|NA|NA
TGCGCCAGCAGCCAAGATATCCCCCGCGAGCAGTACTTC
CASSQDIPREQYF
>TRBJ2-7|TRBV20-1|NA|TRBD2
TGCAGTGCTAACGGACTAGCGGGTGGAGAGCAGTACTTC
CSANGLAGGEQYF
>TRBJ2-7|TRBV7-8|few|NA
TGTGCCGGGAGCGCCCTAGCCCGGGACTACGAGCAGTACTTC
CAGSALARDYEQYF
>TRBJ1-1|TRBV19|few|NA
TGTGCCAGTAGTCTCACCTGGGACACGAACACTGAAGCTTTCTTT
CASSLTWDTNTEAFF
>TRBJ2-2|TRBV7-6|many|TRBD2
TGTGCCAGCAGCTTAGATGCGGGAGGGCCGAGCACCGGGGAGCTGTTTTTT
CASSLDAGGPSTGELFF
>TRBJ2-2|TRBV20-1|many|NA
TGCAGTGCTAGTTTTACAGCAGCGAACACCGGGGAGCTGTTTTTT
CSASFTAANTGELFF
>TRBJ2-3|TRBV6-5|NA|NA
TGTGCCAGCAGTTGGGGAGGGGGGAGGGCTAGCACAGATACGCAGTATTTT
CASSWGGGRASTDTQYF
>TRBJ2-1|TRBV5-4|NA|TRBD2
TGTGCCAGCAGCTCCAGACTAGCGGGGGGAGGGAAATACAATGAGCAGTTCTTC
CASSSRLAGGGKYNEQFF
>TRBJ2-3|TRBV29-1|NA|TRBD1
TGCAGCGCTCGACAGGGGAGCACAGATACGCAGTATTTT
CSARQGSTDTQYF
>TRBJ2-3|TRBV6-5|few|TRBD2
TGTGCCAGCAGTTCGACTAGCGGGAGGAGGAGTGGCACAGATACGCAGTATTTT
CASSSTSGRRSGTDTQYF
>TRBJ2-1|TRBV18|few|TRBD2
TGTGCCAGCTCCGAGCGGGAGGGCCACAATGAGCAGTTCTTC
CASSEREGHNEQFF
>TRBJ2-5|TRBV15|few|NA
TGTGCCACCAGCAGAGATTTTCAGGGCGCGGAGACCCAGTACTTC
CATSRDFQGAETQYF
>TRBJ1-6|TRBV9|many|NA
TGTGCCAGCAGCGTAGAGGAAGACTCACCCCTCCACTTT
CASSVEEDSPLHF